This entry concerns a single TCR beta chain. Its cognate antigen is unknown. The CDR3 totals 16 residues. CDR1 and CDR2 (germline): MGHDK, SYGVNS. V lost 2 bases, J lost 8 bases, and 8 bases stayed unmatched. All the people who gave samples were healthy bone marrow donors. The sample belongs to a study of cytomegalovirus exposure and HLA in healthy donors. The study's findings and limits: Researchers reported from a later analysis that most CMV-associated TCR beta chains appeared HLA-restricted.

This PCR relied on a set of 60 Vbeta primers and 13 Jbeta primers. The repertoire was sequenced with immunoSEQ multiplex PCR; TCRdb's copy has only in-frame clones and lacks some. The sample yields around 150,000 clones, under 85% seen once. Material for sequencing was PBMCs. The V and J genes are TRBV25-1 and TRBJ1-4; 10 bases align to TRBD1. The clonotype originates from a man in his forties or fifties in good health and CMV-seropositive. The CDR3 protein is CASSEPRQGAGEKLFF. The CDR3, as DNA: TGTGCCAGCAGTGAACCCCGACAGGGGGCAGGGGAAAAACTGTTTTTT.